These 16 T cell receptor beta chains were sequenced from one sample in a study of CD8 T cells in Susac syndrome. Roughly 0.45 to 1 ug RNA was reverse transcribed with random hexamers. TCRdb re-called the immunoSEQ multiplex PCR reads with MiXCR, one entry per CDR3 protein. The data hold some 400,000 distinct CDR3 sequences, with approximately 85% observed a single time. Sequencing was carried out using CD8+ T cells from PBMCs. All receptors derive from a human donor with multiple sclerosis.

The chain joins TRBV28 to TRBJ2-7; a weak D match, TRBD1 (6 bases). Germline-derived CDR1 and CDR2 are MDHEN and SYDVKM. The CDR3 covers 18 residues. Between the trimmed V and J ends, which lost 5 bases and 0 bases, there was a span of 23 bases. This chain's CDR3 is CASSLTYQGTLSSYEQYF. CDR3 DNA sequence: TGTGCCAGCAGTCTCACGTATCAAGGGACACTCAGCTCCTACGAGCAGTACTTC.

V and J are TRBV4-1 and TRBJ2-7; a possible D gene is TRBD2 (5 bases). The CDR3 runs 15 residues. In germline, CDR1 is MGHRA, CDR2 YSYEKL. Trimming shortened V by 0 bases and J by 6 bases, and 15 bases separated the two germline ends. CDR3 region: CASSQEWTDVIEQYF. CDR3 nucleotides: TGCGCCAGCAGCCAAGAATGGACTGACGTTATCGAGCAGTACTTC.

This clonotype was detected only a few times. The V call is TRBV7-2, the J call TRBJ2-3, with no clear D. The CDR3 has 13 residues. The V gene's germline CDR1 is SGHTA and CDR2 FQGNSA. V lost 5 bases and J lost 0, with 6 bases in between. The CDR3 coding sequence is TGTGCCAGCAGCCAAAAGAGCACAGATACGCAGTATTTT. Its protein product is CASSQKSTDTQYF.

The rearrangement joins TRBV7-8 to TRBJ2-3; TRBD2 is a possible D gene (5 bases). The CDR3 has 13 residues. In germline, CDR1 is SGHVS, CDR2 FQNEAQ. V lost 5 bases and J lost 6, with 12 bases in between. The CDR3 region is CASSPRGGDTQYF. DNA for the CDR3: TGTGCCAGCAGCCCGCGAGGCGGGGATACGCAGTATTTT. Variable domain in full (rest from reference TRBV7-8 and TRBJ2-3): GAGVSQSPRYKVAKRGQDVALRCDPISGHVSLFWYQQALGQGPEFLTYFQNEAQLDKSGLPSDRFFAERPEGSVSTLKIQRTQQEDSAVYLCASSPRGGDTQYFGPGTRLTVL.

This chain uses TRBV5-1 with TRBJ1-4, with no clear D. V was shortened by 0 bases and J by 5 bases, with 11 bases between the two germline ends. There are 15 residues in the CDR3. Germline CDR1 is SGHRS and CDR2 is YFSETQ. The CDR3 reads CASSLVPGGNEKLFF. The CDR3 DNA reads as TGCGCCAGCAGCTTGGTTCCAGGAGGCAATGAAAAACTGTTTTTT.

This rearrangement joins TRBV4-1 to TRBJ1-1, with D unclear. The CDR3 extends over 12 amino acids. Germline V gene sequence: CDR1 MGHRA, CDR2 YSYEKL. Trimming cost V 1 base and J 7 bases, with 7 bases left between them. CDR3 sequence: CASSQVASEAFF. CDR3 nucleotide sequence: TGCGCCAGCAGCCAAGTCGCGAGTGAAGCTTTCTTT.

V and J are TRBV12-3 or TRBV12-4 and TRBJ2-1; either TRBD1 or TRBD2 may fit D (5 bases each). V lost 1 base and J lost 1, with 14 bases in between. The CDR3 is 17 amino acids. The CDR3 DNA is TGTGCCAGCAGTTTAGAACCCGGGACCCTATCCTACAATGAGCAGTTCTTC. Translated: CASSLEPGTLSYNEQFF.

The V call is TRBV6-5, the J call TRBJ2-1, with D perhaps matching TRBD1 or TRBD2 (6 bases each). Germline V lookup: CDR1 MNHEY, CDR2 SVGAGI. Trimming left V 5 bases short and J 0 bases short, with 11 bases between. There are 15 residues in the CDR3. This chain's CDR3 is CASSIQGGSYNEQFF. CDR3 bases: TGTGCCAGCAGTATACAGGGAGGCTCCTACAATGAGCAGTTCTTC.

The rearrangement uses TRBV30 and TRBJ1-2; D might be TRBD1 (6 bases). Per the germline V gene, CDR1 is GTSNPN and CDR2 is SVGIG (reference sequence). Trimming pared 0 bases from V and 6 bases from J, leaving 17 bases between. CDR3 size: 15 residues. Here the CDR3 DNA reads TGTGCCTGGAGTGTAGGGGGATGGGCAGGGCATGGCTACACCTTC. Its protein product is CAWSVGGWAGHGYTF.

This rearrangement joins TRBV27 to TRBJ2-7; 8 positions agree with TRBD1. The CDR3 loop spans 16 amino acids. With 2 bases clipped from V and 4 bases from J, the junction kept 10 bases outside the gene matches. Germline CDR1 MNHEY, CDR2 SMNVEV (reference sequence). In DNA form, the CDR3 reads TGTGCCAGCAGTTTAATTGCTGGACAGGGAGGATACGAGCAGTACTTC. Protein product: CASSLIAGQGGYEQYF.

The rearrangement joins TRBV27 to TRBJ2-1; D possibly corresponds to TRBD2 (6 bases). Per the germline V gene, CDR1 is MNHEY and CDR2 is SMNVEV (reference sequence). V lost 2 bases to trimming and J lost 8 bases, with 13 bases between them. The CDR3 runs 14 residues. The CDR3 reads CASSLVGGLDEQFF. CDR3 nucleotide sequence: TGTGCCAGCAGTTTAGTAGGAGGGTTGGATGAGCAGTTCTTC.

The chain joins TRBV7-9 to TRBJ1-2; D not certain. The CDR3 spans 12 residues. CDR1 is SEHNR and CDR2 is FQNEAQ in the germline V gene (reference sequence). Trimming took 2 bases from V and 8 from J, leaving 9 bases between them. The CDR3 region has the DNA TGTGCCAGCAGCTTAACCTCGGGGGGCTACACCTTC. Residues: CASSLTSGGYTF.

The chain combines TRBV7-9 with TRBJ1-4; D not resolved. V was pared by 7 bases and J by 4 bases, with 13 bases between. The CDR3 contains 14 residues. The germline V gene has CDR1 SEHNR and CDR2 FQNEAQ (reference sequence). The CDR3 sequence is CASTRWMDNEKLFF. CDR3 sequence (DNA): TGTGCCAGCACGCGATGGATGGATAATGAAAAACTGTTTTTT.

This sequence joins TRBV2 and TRBJ2-1; either TRBD1 or TRBD2 may supply D (5 bases each). CDR3 length: 13 residues. Trimming removed 10 bases at V and 4 bases at J, with 14 bases between. The germline V gene has CDR1 SNHLY and CDR2 FYNNEI. The CDR3 region has the DNA TGTGCCACCCCGGGACCAGTTTACAATGAGCAGTTCTTC. Protein product: CATPGPVYNEQFF.

Remarks on this clonotype: A junction boundary mismatches the germline segment, possibly from a read error. This chain connects TRBV27 to TRBJ2-5; 7 bases map to TRBD2. The CDR3 has 10 residues. The germline CDR1 and CDR2 sequences are MNHEY and SMNVEV (reference sequence). The CDR3 sequence: CVSGGETQYF. The DNA for the CDR3 is TGCGTCTCGGGGGGAGAGACCCAGTACTTC.

The gene calls are TRBV12-3 or TRBV12-4 and TRBJ2-7; D is perhaps TRBD1 (6 bases). The CDR3 is 14 amino acids. The V gene lost 5 bases and the J gene lost 0 bases, with 11 bases spanning the gap. The CDR3 sequence is CASSDRDISYEQYF. The CDR3 nucleotides are TGTGCCAGCAGTGACCGGGACATCTCCTACGAGCAGTACTTC.